These 28 T cell receptor beta chains were sequenced from one sample in a study of CD8 T cells in Susac syndrome. The RNA, 0.5 to 1 ug, was put through reverse transcription using random hexamers. TCRdb called the immunoSEQ multiplex PCR reads again in MiXCR, with one record for every CDR3 protein. The sample yields around 80,000 distinct CDR3 sequences, about 96% seen once. The source material was CD8+ T cells from PBMCs. The origin of the receptors is a human donor with Susac syndrome.

This chain uses TRBV9 with TRBJ1-5; 12 nucleotides agree with TRBD1. Germline V gives CDR1 SGDLS, CDR2 YYNGEE. The J segment lost 3 bases and the V segment lost 4 bases, leaving 2 bases of the junction unmatched. The CDR3 extends over 15 amino acids. CDR3 nucleotide sequence: TGTGCCAGCAGCAAGGGACAGGGGGCCAATCAGCCCCAGCATTTT. Its protein is CASSKGQGANQPQHF.

This chain connects TRBV25-1 to TRBJ2-2; 9 positions agree with TRBD1. This CDR3 contains 15 residues. Germline assignment: CDR1 MGHDK and CDR2 SYGVNS. J gave up 3 bases and V 4 bases, and 3 bases lay outside the gene matches. The CDR3 DNA follows: TGTGCCAGCAGTGGCCGGGACAGGGACACCGGGGAGCTGTTTTTT. Translation gives CASSGRDRDTGELFF.

The CDR3 spells CASSLNPGMETQYF. The CDR3 nucleotides read TGTGCCAGCAGCTTAAATCCGGGTATGGAGACCCAGTACTTC. The gene calls are TRBV7-3 and TRBJ2-5, with no clear D. The V and J ends lost 1 base and 5 bases respectively, with 11 bases between them. This CDR3 spans 14 amino acids. The germline CDR1 and CDR2 sequences are SGHTA and FQGTGA.

As DNA, the CDR3 is TGTGCCACCAGTGATCCAGGACTAGCGGGCCTTATAGCCAAAAACATTCAGTACTTC. Its translation is CATSDPGLAGLIAKNIQYF. This chain joins TRBV24-1 and TRBJ2-4, with TRBD2 matching over 11 bases. The germline gives CDR1 KGHDR, CDR2 SFDVKD. The CDR3 spans 19 residues. The trim removed 3 bases at V and 0 bases at J, leaving 9 bases unmatched.

J is TRBJ2-2 and V is TRBV20-1; D gene ambiguous. V dropped 6 bases and J dropped 0 bases, with 14 bases sitting between them. The CDR3 extends over 15 amino acids. The V gene's germline CDR1 is DFQATT and CDR2 SNEGSKA (reference sequence). DNA for the CDR3: TGCAGTGCCACAACGGCGAACACGAACACCGGGGAGCTGTTTTTT. It encodes CSATTANTNTGELFF.

The gene calls are TRBV29-1 and TRBJ2-1; 11 bases match TRBD2. Germline CDR1 reads SQVTM; CDR2 reads ANQGSEA. This CDR3 is built from 14 residues. V shed 4 bases and J 5 bases; nucleotides not matched to a gene: 4. The DNA for the CDR3 is TGCAGCGTTGCGACTAGCGGGGACCACAATGAGCAGTTCTTC. This codes for CSVATSGDHNEQFF.

This clonotype was detected once. CDR3 sequence (DNA): TGTGCCAGCAGTTTAGCCGCCCCCAGCAGTTACACCGGGGAGCTGTTTTTT. Amino acid sequence: CASSLAAPSSYTGELFF. The V call is TRBV12-3 or TRBV12-4, the J call TRBJ2-2; D unresolved. CDR3 length equals 17 residues. The ends were cut back, 0 bases at V and 3 bases at J, with 14 bases in the middle.

This chain connects TRBV6-4 to TRBJ2-3; 8 positions agree with TRBD2. The germline gives CDR1 MRHNA, CDR2 SNTAGT. There are 14 residues in the CDR3. V lost 6 bases and J lost 4; bases outside the gene matches: 6. This CDR3 reads CASSSSGGSDTQYF. The CDR3 DNA reads TGTGCCAGCAGCAGCAGCGGGGGCTCAGATACGCAGTATTTT.

V and J are TRBV7-2 and TRBJ2-7; D unresolved. Germline assignment: CDR1 SGHTA and CDR2 FQGNSA. The germline V and J ends were trimmed by 2 bases and 1 base, with 12 bases remaining between them. CDR3 length: 15 amino acids. The CDR3 sequence: CASSLSSAGSYEQYV. CDR3 sequence (DNA): TGTGCCAGCAGCTTAAGCTCCGCTGGGTCCTACGAGCAGTACGTC.

The V call is TRBV2, the J call TRBJ1-1; D is unclear. V lost 5 bases and J 4 bases, leaving 8 bases between the germline ends. The CDR3 length is 12 residues. Germline-derived CDR1 and CDR2 are SNHLY and FYNNEI. CDR3 nucleotide sequence: TGTGCCAGCAGTATCTATGGCACTGAAGCTTTCTTT. Amino acid sequence: CASSIYGTEAFF.

V and J are TRBV3-1 and TRBJ2-1; D uncertain. This CDR3 comprises 14 residues. Per the germline V gene, CDR1 is LGHDT and CDR2 is YNNKEL (reference sequence). V was pared by 0 bases and J by 8 bases, with 11 bases between. CDR3 sequence (DNA): TGTGCCAGCAGCCAAGAGTCCTTTTGGGATGAGCAGTTCTTC. This encodes CASSQESFWDEQFF.

The V and J genes are TRBV20-1 and TRBJ2-1; tentatively, D is TRBD1 (5 bases). V was trimmed by 3 bases and J by 0 bases, leaving 12 bases between them. Germline V gene sequence: CDR1 DFQATT, CDR2 SNEGSKA (reference sequence). This CDR3 region has 15 residues. The CDR3 sequence: CSASQGFLSYNEQFF. In DNA form, the CDR3 reads TGCAGTGCTAGTCAGGGTTTCCTCTCCTACAATGAGCAGTTCTTC.

The genes are TRBV12-3 or TRBV12-4 and TRBJ1-2; D is unclear. CDR3 size: 13 residues. V dropped 5 bases and J dropped 5 bases, with 12 bases sitting between them. CDR3 in DNA: TGTGCCAGCAGTCCGGACGGCCGTTATGGCTACACCTTC. This sequence encodes CASSPDGRYGYTF.

The chain employs TRBV29-1 and TRBJ1-2; possible D gene TRBD1, 5 bases. The V end was cut by 4 bases, the J end by 8 bases, with 17 bases between. Germline V CDR1 and CDR2: SQVTM, ANQGSEA. The CDR3 contains 13 residues. CDR3 coding DNA: TGCAGCGTTGGGCCGGGCAGGGAGGTGGGCTACACCTTC. This codes for CSVGPGREVGYTF.

In DNA, the CDR3 is TGCGCCAGCAGCTCCCTCCCAGGCAACGAGCAGTACTTC. Its translation is CASSSLPGNEQYF. The gene calls are TRBV5-1 and TRBJ2-7; no definite D call. In germline, CDR1 is SGHRS, CDR2 YFSETQ. The CDR3 totals 13 residues. V was shortened by 3 bases and J by 5 bases, with 12 bases between the two germline ends.

The chain combines TRBV20-1 with TRBJ1-2; D is perhaps TRBD1 (6 bases). The CDR3 covers 15 residues. V lost 1 base and J 3 bases, leaving 15 bases between the germline ends. Germline V gives CDR1 DFQATT, CDR2 SNEGSKA (reference sequence). The CDR3 here is CSARAGTWYDYGYTF. CDR3 bases: TGCAGTGCTAGAGCGGGGACATGGTACGACTATGGCTACACCTTC.

The rearrangement uses TRBV24-1 and TRBJ1-1; 8 nucleotides align to TRBD1. The trim removed 7 bases at V and 2 bases at J, leaving 8 bases unmatched. The V gene's germline CDR1 is KGHDR and CDR2 SFDVKD. The CDR3 spans 15 residues. DNA of the CDR3: TGTGCCACCAGAGATGCAGGGGGCCCCAACACTGAAGCTTTCTTT. It yields the protein CATRDAGGPNTEAFF.

The genes are TRBV9 and TRBJ1-2; 10 bases agree with TRBD1. V lost 7 bases, J lost 3 bases, and 12 bases stayed unmatched. This CDR3 has 16 residues. The germline CDR1 and CDR2 sequences are SGDLS and YYNGEE. The CDR3 here is CASRGGGQGFDYGYTF. The CDR3 region has the DNA TGTGCCAGCCGAGGAGGGGGACAGGGGTTTGACTATGGCTACACCTTC.

The chain uses TRBV25-1 and TRBJ2-3; 10 nucleotides align to TRBD2. The germline CDR1 and CDR2 sequences are MGHDK and SYGVNS. The junction had 5 bases not matched to a gene; V was cut back by 7 bases and J by 4 bases. The CDR3 has 14 amino acids. The CDR3 nucleotides are TGTGCCAGCATACCTAGCGGGAGTGCAGATACGCAGTATTTT. It codes for CASIPSGSADTQYF.

The chain links TRBV6-6 to TRBJ2-7, with 7 nucleotides matching TRBD1. Germline-derived CDR1 and CDR2 are MNHNY and SVGAGI (reference sequence). CDR3 size: 13 residues. The V gene end was trimmed by 4 bases and the J gene end by 3 bases; junction bases not matched to a gene: 3. Written as DNA, the CDR3 is TGTGCCAGCAGTTCGGACAGGCTCTACGAGCAGTACGTC. Residues: CASSSDRLYEQYV.

The chain carries TRBV27 and TRBJ2-7; tentatively, D is TRBD1 (6 bases). CDR3 size: 13 residues. Germline V gene data show CDR1 as MNHEY and CDR2 as SMNVEV (reference sequence). The germline V and J ends were trimmed by 0 bases and 6 bases, with 9 bases remaining between them. CDR3 region: CASSLSQGSEQYF. Here the CDR3 DNA reads TGTGCCAGCAGTTTATCGCAGGGGAGCGAGCAGTACTTC.

V gene TRBV6-1 combines with J gene TRBJ2-7; D is possibly TRBD1 (6 bases). The CDR3 has 14 residues. Trimming shortened V by 0 bases and J by 1 base, and 7 bases separated the two germline ends. Germline CDR1 and CDR2: MNHNS and SASEGT. The CDR3 bases are TGTGCCAGCAGTGAAGCGACAGGATCCTACGAGCAGTACGTC. Its protein product is CASSEATGSYEQYV.

This chain joins TRBV20-1 and TRBJ2-4, with D perhaps matching TRBD2 (5 bases). Deletions cut 0 bases from V and 1 base from J, with 10 bases between. The CDR3 is made up of 15 amino acids. Germline V lookup: CDR1 DFQATT, CDR2 SNEGSKA (reference sequence). This CDR3 reads CSARDVREAKNIQYF. The CDR3 DNA is TGCAGTGCTAGAGATGTTAGGGAGGCCAAAAACATTCAGTACTTC.

V and J are TRBV29-1 and TRBJ2-5; 13 bases align to TRBD2. CDR3 length: 18 amino acids. Germline CDR1 SQVTM, CDR2 ANQGSEA. With V trimmed by 0 bases and J by 2 bases, 9 bases remained unmatched. CDR3 loop: CSVEEGTSGVPWQETQYF. As DNA, the CDR3 is TGCAGCGTTGAAGAGGGGACTAGCGGGGTCCCGTGGCAAGAGACCCAGTACTTC.

This chain joins TRBV9 and TRBJ1-3, with D unresolved. CDR1 and CDR2 from the germline V gene are SGDLS and YYNGEE. The V end lost 3 bases, the J end lost 2 bases, and 12 bases lay between the germline ends. The CDR3 is made up of 15 amino acids. The CDR3 spells CASSGGWAAGNTIYF. The CDR3 DNA reads as TGTGCCAGCAGCGGAGGATGGGCAGCTGGAAACACCATATATTTT.

The chain has TRBV28 and TRBJ2-5; TRBD1 matches at 10 bases. Germline CDR1 MDHEN, CDR2 SYDVKM. J lost 5 bases, V lost 7 bases, and 10 bases had no gene match. The CDR3 spans 15 residues. DNA for the CDR3: TGTGCCAGCACCCATCTCCGGGACAGGGGCGAGACCCAGTACTTC. Translating it yields CASTHLRDRGETQYF. The whole variable domain, remainder taken from reference TRBV28 and TRBJ2-5, is DVKVTQSSRYLVKRTGEKVFLECVQDMDHENMFWYRQDPGLGLRLIYFSYDVKMKEKGDIPEGYSVSREKKERFSLILESASTNQTSMYLCASTHLRDRGETQYFGPGTRLLVL.

The genes are TRBV6-5 and TRBJ2-7; D ambiguous. Germline CDR1 and CDR2: MNHEY and SVGAGI. V gave up 0 bases and J gave up 2 bases, with 11 bases separating them. The CDR3 is 15 residues long. CDR3 protein: CASSYSVAGTYEQYF. For the CDR3, the DNA is TGTGCCAGCAGTTACTCTGTAGCCGGAACCTACGAGCAGTACTTC.

This rearrangement joins TRBV2 to TRBJ2-1; TRBD1 agrees at 8 bases. The CDR3 runs to 14 residues. Germline V gene sequence: CDR1 SNHLY, CDR2 FYNNEI. With 7 bases clipped from V and 7 bases from J, the junction kept 9 bases outside the gene matches. The CDR3 DNA is TGTGCCAGCAACCTCGGACAGGGAGTGAATGAGCAGTTCTTC. It codes for CASNLGQGVNEQFF.